One and the same sample provided the 13 T cell receptor beta chains below, sequenced in a study of T-cell reconstitution after alpha-beta-depleted transplantation in children. The authors prepared the TCRbeta library with unique molecular identifiers. TCRdb recomputed calls from the PCR reads with MiXCR, one row per CDR3 protein. Among about 290,000 distinct CDR3 sequences listed, 10% were seen once. The sequencing here drew on PBMCs, taken before TCRalphabeta/CD19-depleted stem cell transplant. These receptors originate from a boy in the first two years of life with acute myeloid leukemia, due to receive a stem cell transplant.

Notes on this clonotype: A much larger clone differs from this one at a single base, so this may be a read error. The V and J genes are TRBV5-1 and TRBJ1-1, with TRBD1 matching over 7 bases. The CDR3 has 17 amino acids. The germline gives CDR1 SGHRS, CDR2 YFSETQ. The ends lost 1 base at V and 4 bases at J; junction bases unmatched: 13. DNA for the CDR3: TGCGCCAGCAGCTTGTCCCCAAATGACAGGGCGCGCACTGAAGCTTTCTTT. Its protein product is CASSLSPNDRARTEAFF.

This clonotype was seen a few times. CDR3 nucleotides: TGTGCCTGGAGTCCGTCTAGCGGGGTTGAGACCCAGTACTTC. Protein sequence: CAWSPSSGVETQYF. The V and J genes are TRBV30 and TRBJ2-5, with TRBD2 identical over 9 bases. The CDR3 totals 14 residues. CDR1 GTSNPN and CDR2 SVGIG come from the germline V gene (reference sequence). After removal of 2 bases from V and 5 bases from J, the junction contained 6 bases not matched to a gene. Together with reference TRBV30 and TRBJ2-5, the CDR3 gives the full variable domain: SQTIHQWPATLVQPVGSPLSLECTVEGTSNPNLYWYRQAAGRGLQLLFYSVGIGQISSEVPQNLSASRPQDRQFILSSKKLLLSDSGFYLCAWSPSSGVETQYFGPGTRLLVL.

V gene TRBV6-5 combines with J gene TRBJ2-7; D gene ambiguous. The CDR3 totals 14 residues. Germline V gene lookup returns CDR1 MNHEY and CDR2 SVGAGI. The V and J ends lost 6 bases and 3 bases respectively, with 15 bases between them. CDR3 protein: CASSLTTVDYEQYF. CDR3 nucleotides: TGTGCCAGCAGCTTAACAACGGTGGACTACGAGCAGTACTTC.

This clonotype showed up many times. The J gene is TRBJ2-5, the V gene TRBV10-3, with TRBD1 matching 8 bases. Germline V gives CDR1 ENHRY, CDR2 SYGVKD. CDR3 size: 13 residues. V shed 2 bases, J shed 5 bases, and the junction held 1 base outside the gene matches. CDR3 nucleotide sequence: TGTGCCATCAGTGAGAGACAGGGGGAGACCCAGTACTTC. Its translation: CAISERQGETQYF.

This clonotype occurred many times. The chain joins TRBV5-1 to TRBJ2-7; TRBD1 agrees at 7 bases. The V gene's germline CDR1 is SGHRS and CDR2 YFSETQ. This CDR3 contains 15 residues. The trim removed 4 bases at V and 3 bases at J, leaving 10 bases unmatched. The CDR3 sequence is CASSPRGQNLYEQYF. CDR3 sequence (DNA): TGCGCCAGCAGCCCGAGGGGACAGAATCTCTACGAGCAGTACTTC.

As for this clonotype: This could be a read error, since a much larger clone is one nucleotide away. The V call is TRBV4-2, the J call TRBJ2-3; TRBD1 or TRBD2 may be the D gene (5 bases each). The CDR3 covers 15 residues. Germline V gene lookup returns CDR1 LGHNA and CDR2 YNFKEQ. Written as DNA, the CDR3 is TGTGCCAGCAGCCAAGAGGGACCCGGCACATATACGCAGTATTTT. Its protein product is CASSQEGPGTYTQYF.

This clonotype was counted many times. This sequence joins TRBV10-3 and TRBJ1-1; TRBD1 matches at 8 bases. The ends lost 0 bases at V and 8 bases at J; junction bases unmatched: 8. The germline gives CDR1 ENHRY, CDR2 SYGVKD. This CDR3 has 15 residues. CDR3 bases: TGTGCCATCAGTGAGTCCTGGCAGGGGGCAGGCGAAGCTTTCTTT. Translation: CAISESWQGAGEAFF.

Ten or more counts support this clonotype. The V and J genes are TRBV13 and TRBJ2-6, with a possible D match to TRBD1 (6 bases). Germline values: CDR1 PRHDT, CDR2 FYEKMQ (reference sequence). This CDR3 comprises 17 residues. Trimming stripped 0 bases from V and 0 bases from J, with 9 bases between. CDR3 DNA: TGTGCCAGCAGCTTAGGGACAGGCCTCTCTGGGGCCAACGTCCTGACTTTC. Amino acids: CASSLGTGLSGANVLTF. The full variable domain, its missing parts supplied by reference TRBV13 and TRBJ2-6, is AAGVIQSPRHLIKEKRETATLKCYPIPRHDTVYWYQQGPGQDPQFLISFYEKMQSDKGSIPDRFSAQQFSDYHSELNMSSLELGDSALYFCASSLGTGLSGANVLTFGAGSRLTVL.

This clonotype was found many times. This rearrangement joins TRBV5-1 to TRBJ1-5, with unresolved D. The CDR3 runs to 13 residues. CDR1 and CDR2 from the germline V gene are SGHRS and YFSETQ. Trimming removed 5 bases from V and 4 bases from J, with 10 bases in between. CDR3 sequence (DNA): TGCGCCAGCAGTCCTGATTGGAATCAGCCCCAGCATTTT. The encoded protein is CASSPDWNQPQHF. Drawing the rest from reference TRBV5-1 and TRBJ1-5, the complete variable domain is KAGVTQTPRYLIKTRGQQVTLSCSPISGHRSVSWYQQTPGQGLQFLFEYFSETQRNKGNFPGRFSGRQFSNSRSEMNVSTLELGDSALYLCASSPDWNQPQHFGDGTRLSIL.

This clonotype was counted ten times or more. The rearrangement uses TRBV27 and TRBJ2-7, with D perhaps matching TRBD1 or TRBD2 (5 bases each). The V gene lost 4 bases and the J gene lost 7 bases, with 14 bases spanning the gap. CDR3 size: 13 residues. The germline V gene has CDR1 MNHEY and CDR2 SMNVEV (reference sequence). CDR3: CASSSPGKREQYF. CDR3 DNA sequence: TGTGCCAGCAGTTCGCCAGGGAAGCGGGAGCAGTACTTC.

This clonotype came up a few times. The chain employs TRBV19 and TRBJ2-3; D ambiguous. Between the trimmed V and J ends, which lost 2 bases and 0 bases, there was a span of 6 bases. Germline V lookup: CDR1 LNHDA, CDR2 SQIVND (reference sequence). This CDR3 spans 14 amino acids. CDR3 nucleotides: TGTGCCAGTAGTATAAAGGACAGCACAGATACGCAGTATTTT. Its translation: CASSIKDSTDTQYF.

Remarks on this clonotype: A clone one base away is much larger, so this may be a read error. This chain links TRBV20-1 with TRBJ2-7; 9 bases are a match to TRBD1. With 6 bases clipped from V and 2 bases from J, the junction kept 11 bases outside the gene matches. Germline-derived CDR1 and CDR2 are DFQATT and SNEGSKA (reference sequence). The CDR3 consists of 15 residues. CDR3 in DNA: TGCAGTGCCCCCCCGAGGACAGGGGCCACCTACGAGCAGTACTTC. Translated: CSAPPRTGATYEQYF.

In its sample, this clonotype was seen a few times. This chain's CDR3 is CASSPNTLVNTGELFF. DNA of the CDR3: TGTGCCAGCAGCCCAAACACACTTGTGAACACCGGGGAGCTGTTTTTT. V is TRBV7-3 and J is TRBJ2-2; no clear D gene. Germline V gene data show CDR1 as SGHTA and CDR2 as FQGTGA. Trimming stripped 5 bases from V and 1 base from J, with 14 bases between. The CDR3 spans 16 residues.